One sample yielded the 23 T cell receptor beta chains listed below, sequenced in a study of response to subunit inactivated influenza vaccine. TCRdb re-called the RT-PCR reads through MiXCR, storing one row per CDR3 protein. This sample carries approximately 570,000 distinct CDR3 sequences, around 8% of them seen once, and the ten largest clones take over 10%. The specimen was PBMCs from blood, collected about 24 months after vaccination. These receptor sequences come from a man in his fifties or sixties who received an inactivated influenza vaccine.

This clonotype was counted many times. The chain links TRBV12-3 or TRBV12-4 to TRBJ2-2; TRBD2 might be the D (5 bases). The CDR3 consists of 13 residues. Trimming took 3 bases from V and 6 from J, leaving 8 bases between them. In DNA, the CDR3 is TGTGCCAGCAGTTTGGGAGCGGCCGGGGAGCTGTTTTTT. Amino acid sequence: CASSLGAAGELFF.

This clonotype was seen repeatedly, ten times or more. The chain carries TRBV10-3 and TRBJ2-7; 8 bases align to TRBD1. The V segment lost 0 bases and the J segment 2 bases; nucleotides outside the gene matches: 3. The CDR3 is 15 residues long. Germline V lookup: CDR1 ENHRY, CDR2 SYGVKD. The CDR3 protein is CAISESWDRPYEQYF. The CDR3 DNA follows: TGTGCCATCAGTGAGTCGTGGGACAGGCCCTACGAGCAGTACTTC.

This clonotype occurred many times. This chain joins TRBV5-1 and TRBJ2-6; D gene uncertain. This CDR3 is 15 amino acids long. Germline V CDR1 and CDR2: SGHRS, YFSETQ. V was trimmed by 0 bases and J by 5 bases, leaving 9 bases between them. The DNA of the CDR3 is TGCGCCAGCAGCTTGGATGGGTTTCGGGCCAACGTCCTGACTTTC. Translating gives CASSLDGFRANVLTF. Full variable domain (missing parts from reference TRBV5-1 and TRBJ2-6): KAGVTQTPRYLIKTRGQQVTLSCSPISGHRSVSWYQQTPGQGLQFLFEYFSETQRNKGNFPGRFSGRQFSNSRSEMNVSTLELGDSALYLCASSLDGFRANVLTFGAGSRLTVL.

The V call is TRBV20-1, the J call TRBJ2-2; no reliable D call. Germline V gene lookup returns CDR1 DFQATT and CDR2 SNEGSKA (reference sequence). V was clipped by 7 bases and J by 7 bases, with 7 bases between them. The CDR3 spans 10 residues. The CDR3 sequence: CSVRGGELFF. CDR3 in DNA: TGCAGTGTACGAGGCGGGGAGCTGTTTTTT.

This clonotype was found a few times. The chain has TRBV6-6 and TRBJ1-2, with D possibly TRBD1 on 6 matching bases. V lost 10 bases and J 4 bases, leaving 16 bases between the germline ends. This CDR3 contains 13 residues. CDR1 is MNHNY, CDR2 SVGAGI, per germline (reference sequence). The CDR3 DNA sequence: TGTGCCACCCACATGGGGGGGGCCTATGGCTACACCTTC. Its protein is CATHMGGAYGYTF.

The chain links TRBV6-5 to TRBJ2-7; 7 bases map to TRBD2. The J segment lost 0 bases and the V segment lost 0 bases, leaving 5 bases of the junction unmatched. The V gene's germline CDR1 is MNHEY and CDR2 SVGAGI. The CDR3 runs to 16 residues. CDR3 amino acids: CASSYSSGETSYEQYF. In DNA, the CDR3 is TGTGCCAGCAGTTACTCGAGCGGGGAAACCTCCTACGAGCAGTACTTC.

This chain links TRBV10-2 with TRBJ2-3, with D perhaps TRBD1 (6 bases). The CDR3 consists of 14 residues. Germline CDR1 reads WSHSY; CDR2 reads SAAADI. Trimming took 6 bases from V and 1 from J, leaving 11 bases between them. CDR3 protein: CASRSGVGTDTQYF. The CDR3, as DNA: TGCGCCAGCAGATCAGGGGTTGGCACAGATACGCAGTATTTT.

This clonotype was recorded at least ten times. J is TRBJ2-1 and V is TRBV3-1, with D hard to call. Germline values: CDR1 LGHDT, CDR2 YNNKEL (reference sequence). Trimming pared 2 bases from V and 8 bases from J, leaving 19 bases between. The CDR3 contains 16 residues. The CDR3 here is CASSQNPGAVSDEQFF. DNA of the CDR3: TGTGCCAGCAGCCAAAACCCCGGCGCGGTTTCGGATGAGCAGTTCTTC.

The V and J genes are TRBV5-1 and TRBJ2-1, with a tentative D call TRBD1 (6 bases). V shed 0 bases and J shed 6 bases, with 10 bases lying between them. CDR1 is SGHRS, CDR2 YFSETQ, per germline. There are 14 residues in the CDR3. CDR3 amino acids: CASSLDWGLNEQFF. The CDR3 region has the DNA TGCGCCAGCAGCTTGGATTGGGGGCTCAATGAGCAGTTCTTC.

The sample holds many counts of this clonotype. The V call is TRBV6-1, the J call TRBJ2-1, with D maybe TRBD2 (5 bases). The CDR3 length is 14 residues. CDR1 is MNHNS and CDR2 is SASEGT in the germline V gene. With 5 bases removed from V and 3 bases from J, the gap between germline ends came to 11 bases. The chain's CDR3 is CASSLAENYNEQFF. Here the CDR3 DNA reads TGTGCCAGCAGTCTAGCAGAAAACTACAATGAGCAGTTCTTC.

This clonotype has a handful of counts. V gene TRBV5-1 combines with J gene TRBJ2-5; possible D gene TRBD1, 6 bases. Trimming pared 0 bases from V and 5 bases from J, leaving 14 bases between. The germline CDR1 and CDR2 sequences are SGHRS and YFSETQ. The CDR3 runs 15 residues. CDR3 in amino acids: CASSLAKTGGETQYF. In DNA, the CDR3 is TGCGCCAGCAGCTTGGCCAAGACAGGAGGCGAGACCCAGTACTTC.

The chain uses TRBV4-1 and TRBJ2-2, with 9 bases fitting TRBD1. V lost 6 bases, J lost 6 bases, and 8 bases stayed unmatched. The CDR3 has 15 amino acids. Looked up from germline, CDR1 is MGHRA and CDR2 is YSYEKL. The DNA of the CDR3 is TGCGCCAGCAGTCTCGGGACAGGGAAAGCCGGGGAGCTGTTTTTT. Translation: CASSLGTGKAGELFF.

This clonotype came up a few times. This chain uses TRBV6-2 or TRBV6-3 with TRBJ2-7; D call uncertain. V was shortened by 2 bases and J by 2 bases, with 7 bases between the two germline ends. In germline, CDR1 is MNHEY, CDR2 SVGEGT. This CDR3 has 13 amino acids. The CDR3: CASSYAAAYEQYF. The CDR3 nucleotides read TGTGCCAGCAGTTACGCGGCAGCCTACGAGCAGTACTTC.

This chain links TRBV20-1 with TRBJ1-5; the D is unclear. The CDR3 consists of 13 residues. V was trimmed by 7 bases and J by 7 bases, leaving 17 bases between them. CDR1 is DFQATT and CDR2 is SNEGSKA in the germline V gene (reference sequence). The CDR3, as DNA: TGCAGTGTCAAACCGCGGGAGGACCAGCCCCAGCATTTT. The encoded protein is CSVKPREDQPQHF.

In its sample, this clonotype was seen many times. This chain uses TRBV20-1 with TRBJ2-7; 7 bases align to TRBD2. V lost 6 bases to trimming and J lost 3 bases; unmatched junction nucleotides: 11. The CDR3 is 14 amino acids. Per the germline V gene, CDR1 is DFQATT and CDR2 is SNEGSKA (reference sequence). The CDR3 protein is CSATDASGIYEQYF. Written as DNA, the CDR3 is TGCAGTGCCACCGACGCTAGCGGAATCTACGAGCAGTACTTC.

CDR3 sequence: CASSGFRGGLEQYF. Here the CDR3 DNA reads TGTGCCAGCAGCGGATTCAGGGGGGGTCTCGAGCAGTACTTC. The rearrangement uses TRBV11-2 and TRBJ2-7; either TRBD1 or TRBD2 may supply D (7 bases each). Germline CDR1 SGHAT, CDR2 FQNNGV. The V and J ends lost 5 bases and 6 bases respectively, with 17 bases between them. This CDR3 spans 14 amino acids.

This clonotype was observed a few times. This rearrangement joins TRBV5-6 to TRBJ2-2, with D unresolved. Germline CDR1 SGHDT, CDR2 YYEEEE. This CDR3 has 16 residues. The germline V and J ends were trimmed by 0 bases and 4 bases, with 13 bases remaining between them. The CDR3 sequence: CASSLGFGQITGELFF. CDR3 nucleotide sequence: TGTGCCAGCAGCTTGGGTTTTGGGCAGATCACCGGGGAGCTGTTTTTT.

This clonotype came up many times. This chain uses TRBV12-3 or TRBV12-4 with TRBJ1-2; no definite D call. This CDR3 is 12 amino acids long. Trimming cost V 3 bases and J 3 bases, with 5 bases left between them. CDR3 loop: CASSFGDYGYTF. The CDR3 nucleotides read TGTGCCAGCAGTTTCGGGGACTATGGCTACACCTTC.

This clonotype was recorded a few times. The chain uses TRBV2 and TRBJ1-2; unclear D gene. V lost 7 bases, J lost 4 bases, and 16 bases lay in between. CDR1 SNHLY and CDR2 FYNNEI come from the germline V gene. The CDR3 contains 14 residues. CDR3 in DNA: TGTGCCAGCATGTCGACGGCCCTGAGCTATGGCTACACCTTC. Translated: CASMSTALSYGYTF.

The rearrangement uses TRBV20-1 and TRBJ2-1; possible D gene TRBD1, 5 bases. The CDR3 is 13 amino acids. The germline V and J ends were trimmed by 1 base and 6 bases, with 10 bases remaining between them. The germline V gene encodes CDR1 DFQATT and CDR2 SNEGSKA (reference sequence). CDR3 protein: CSARGQDSNEQFF. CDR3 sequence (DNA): TGCAGTGCTAGAGGGCAAGACAGCAATGAGCAGTTCTTC.

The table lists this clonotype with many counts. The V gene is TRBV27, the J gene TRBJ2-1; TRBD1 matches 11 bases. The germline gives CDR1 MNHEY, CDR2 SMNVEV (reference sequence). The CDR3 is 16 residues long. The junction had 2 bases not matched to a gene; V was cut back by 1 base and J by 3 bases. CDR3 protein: CASSLWGTGGYNEQFF. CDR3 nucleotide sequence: TGTGCCAGCAGTTTATGGGGGACAGGGGGCTACAATGAGCAGTTCTTC.

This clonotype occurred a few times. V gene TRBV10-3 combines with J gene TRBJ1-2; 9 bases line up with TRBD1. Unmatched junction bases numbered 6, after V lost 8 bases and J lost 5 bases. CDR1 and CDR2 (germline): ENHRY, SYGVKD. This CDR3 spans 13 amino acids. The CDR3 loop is CAIEDRGKYGYTF. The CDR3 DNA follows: TGTGCCATCGAGGACAGGGGAAAATATGGCTACACCTTC.

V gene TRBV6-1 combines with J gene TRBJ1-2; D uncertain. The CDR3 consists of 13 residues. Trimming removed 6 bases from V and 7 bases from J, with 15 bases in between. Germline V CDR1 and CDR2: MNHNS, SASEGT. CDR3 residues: CASSSSSQTGYTF. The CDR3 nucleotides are TGTGCCAGCAGCTCTTCAAGTCAGACTGGCTACACCTTC.